The 27 T cell receptor beta chains given below trace back to one sample, sequenced in a study of shared clonotypes between healthy human individuals. Using immunoSEQ multiplex PCR, the repertoire was profiled, and TCRdb retains in-frame clones only, with some absent. The sample lists more than 550,000 clones; around 90% were seen once. Input material: memory CD8+ T cells from PBMCs. Subset denoted: CD45RO+ cells pooled with CCR7-negative TemRA cells. These receptors all come from a young man in good health. Some clones in this sample may be carry-over from other donors' samples.

The count of this clone is one. This chain connects TRBV28 to TRBJ2-1; D uncertain. Trimming cost V 4 bases and J 0 bases, with 10 bases left between them. From germline, CDR1 is MDHEN and CDR2 SYDVKM. The CDR3 consists of 15 residues. The DNA of the CDR3 is TGTGCCAGCAGTTACCCCTCGGGCTCCTACAATGAGCAGTTCTTC. This gives the protein CASSYPSGSYNEQFF. Using reference TRBV28 and TRBJ2-1 for the parts outside the CDR3, the full variable domain is DVKVTQSSRYLVKRTGEKVFLECVQDMDHENMFWYRQDPGLGLRLIYFSYDVKMKEKGDIPEGYSVSREKKERFSLILESASTNQTSMYLCASSYPSGSYNEQFFGPGTRLTVL.

V and J are TRBV7-9 and TRBJ1-1; 10 nucleotides align to TRBD1. J gave up 3 bases and V 4 bases, and 2 bases lay outside the gene matches. Germline lookup yields CDR1 SEHNR and CDR2 FQNEAQ (reference sequence). This CDR3 has 14 residues. CDR3 in amino acids: CASSWDRGDTEAFF. Written as DNA, the CDR3 is TGTGCCAGCAGCTGGGACAGGGGAGACACTGAAGCTTTCTTT.

V is TRBV7-9 and J is TRBJ2-7, with D perhaps matching TRBD2 (6 bases). Germline loops: CDR1 SEHNR, CDR2 FQNEAQ (reference sequence). Between the trimmed V and J ends, which lost 9 bases and 7 bases, there was a span of 22 bases. The CDR3 has 14 residues. CDR3 nucleotide sequence: TGTGCCAGTTGCGGTGGAGGGAGAGCTTATGAGCAGTACTTC. It translates to CASCGGGRAYEQYF.

The genes are TRBV4-1 and TRBJ1-6; tentative D call: TRBD1 (5 bases). The V end was cut by 0 bases, the J end by 7 bases, with 10 bases between. This CDR3 region has 15 residues. CDR1 is MGHRA and CDR2 is YSYEKL in the germline V gene. This CDR3 is CASSQDWGKNSPLHF. CDR3 coding DNA: TGCGCCAGCAGCCAAGATTGGGGGAAAAATTCACCCCTCCACTTT.

V and J are TRBV10-1 and TRBJ2-3, with 9 bases aligning to TRBD1. Per germline, CDR1 WNHNN and CDR2 SYGVQD (reference sequence). This CDR3 comprises 15 residues. Germline trimming cut 2 bases from V and 5 bases from J; bases unmatched to any gene: 5. The CDR3 reads CASSEETGGLDTQYF. DNA for the CDR3: TGCGCCAGCAGTGAGGAAACAGGGGGCTTAGATACGCAGTATTTT.

This sequence joins TRBV6-1 and TRBJ2-7; tentative D call: TRBD2 (5 bases). V was clipped by 4 bases and J by 0 bases, with 13 bases between them. The CDR3 is 15 amino acids. Germline CDR1 reads MNHNS; CDR2 reads SASEGT. In DNA, the CDR3 is TGTGCCAGCAGTGGAAGAGACTATATCTCCTACGAGCAGTACTTC. Its protein is CASSGRDYISYEQYF.

The CDR3 protein is CSASETGELFF. CDR3 in DNA: TGCAGTGCTAGTGAAACCGGGGAGCTGTTTTTT. The chain uses TRBV20-1 and TRBJ2-2; D gene uncertain. The germline CDR1 and CDR2 sequences are DFQATT and SNEGSKA (reference sequence). The ends were cut back, 3 bases at V and 5 bases at J, with 4 bases in the middle. The CDR3 has 11 residues.

This clone was counted only a few times. J is TRBJ2-7 and V is TRBV5-4; 8 bases are shared with TRBD1. J gave up 1 base and V 3 bases, and 0 bases lay outside the gene matches. The germline gives CDR1 SGHNT, CDR2 YYREEE (reference sequence). This CDR3 is 13 amino acids long. The CDR3 DNA follows: TGTGCCAGCAGCTGGGACAGGTCCTACGAGCAGTACTTC. Translated: CASSWDRSYEQYF. Based on the CDR3 plus reference TRBV5-4 and TRBJ2-7, the full variable domain is ETGVTQSPTHLIKTRGQQVTLRCSSQSGHNTVSWYQQALGQGPQFIFQYYREEENGRGNFPPRFSGLQFPNYSSELNVNALELDDSALYLCASSWDRSYEQYFGPGTRLTVT.

In DNA, the CDR3 is TGCGCCAGCAGCCGCGGGGGGGAGCAGTTCTTC. This codes for CASSRGGEQFF. The chain carries TRBV4-1 and TRBJ2-1, with 8 bases fitting TRBD2. V lost 4 bases, J lost 10 bases, and 0 bases stayed unmatched. Germline CDR1 is MGHRA and CDR2 is YSYEKL. This CDR3 comprises 11 residues.

The rearrangement links TRBV27 to TRBJ2-3; 7 positions agree with TRBD2. Germline CDR1 MNHEY, CDR2 SMNVEV (reference sequence). Unmatched junction bases numbered 11, after V lost 7 bases and J lost 1 base. The CDR3 is 16 residues long. For the CDR3, the DNA is TGTGCCAGCACCCTAGGGGCGGGAGAGGGCACAGATACGCAGTATTTT. Its protein product is CASTLGAGEGTDTQYF.

The V gene is TRBV10-3, the J gene TRBJ2-5, with 7 bases that match TRBD1. The CDR3 length is 14 residues. Germline loops: CDR1 ENHRY, CDR2 SYGVKD. V lost 8 bases to trimming and J lost 1 base; unmatched junction nucleotides: 7. CDR3 loop: CAIRRQGGQETQYF. CDR3 DNA: TGTGCCATCCGACGACAGGGCGGCCAAGAGACCCAGTACTTC.

The CDR3 loop reads CASSQVVRNTGELFF. In nucleotides, the CDR3 is TGTGCCAGCAGCCAAGTTGTACGGAACACCGGGGAGCTGTTTTTT. The chain recombines TRBV4-2 with TRBJ2-2; D not resolved. In germline, CDR1 is LGHNA, CDR2 YNFKEQ. Trimming cost V 1 base and J 1 base, with 7 bases left between them. The CDR3 sequence is 15 residues long.

This rearrangement joins TRBV9 to TRBJ2-5, with a weak D call TRBD1 (5 bases). This CDR3 contains 14 residues. V lost 4 bases and J lost 1, with 11 bases in between. Germline CDR1 SGDLS, CDR2 YYNGEE. CDR3 DNA sequence: TGTGCCAGCAGCCGTGGTGACAGCCAAGAGACCCAGTACTTC. Its translation is CASSRGDSQETQYF.

The V call is TRBV25-1, the J call TRBJ2-1; D is tentatively TRBD1 or TRBD2 (6 bases each). The V end lost 10 bases, the J end lost 1 base, and 14 bases lay between the germline ends. This CDR3 has 14 amino acids. The germline V gene has CDR1 MGHDK and CDR2 SYGVNS. The DNA for the CDR3 is TGTGCCATCGGGAGAGGGACATCCTACAATGAGCAGTTCTTC. Translated, it gives CAIGRGTSYNEQFF.

V gene TRBV15 combines with J gene TRBJ2-2; D possibly corresponds to TRBD2 (6 bases). Germline V gene data show CDR1 as LNHNV and CDR2 as YYDKDF (reference sequence). V dropped 2 bases and J dropped 3 bases, with 19 bases sitting between them. The CDR3 extends over 18 amino acids. CDR3: CATSRPHLGGVDTGELFF. The DNA of the CDR3 is TGTGCCACCAGCAGACCTCATCTCGGAGGGGTGGACACCGGGGAGCTGTTTTTT.

This rearrangement joins TRBV27 to TRBJ2-3; D gene uncertain. V shed 1 base and J shed 1 base, with 9 bases lying between them. The CDR3 runs 15 residues. Germline values: CDR1 MNHEY, CDR2 SMNVEV (reference sequence). The CDR3 sequence is CASSLLAAGTDTQYF. DNA of the CDR3: TGTGCCAGCAGTTTATTGGCAGCAGGCACAGATACGCAGTATTTT.

The V call is TRBV28, the J call TRBJ2-1, with 11 positions matching TRBD2. V lost 3 bases and J lost 7; bases outside the gene matches: 5. Germline loops: CDR1 MDHEN, CDR2 SYDVKM. The length of the CDR3 is 15 residues. CDR3 bases: TGTGCCAGCAGTTTTCTACTAGCGGGGGCAAATGAGCAGTTCTTC. Amino acids: CASSFLLAGANEQFF.

The chain uses TRBV9 and TRBJ1-2; no clear D. The CDR3 sequence is 14 residues long. CDR1 and CDR2 from the germline V gene are SGDLS and YYNGEE. The V end was cut by 4 bases, the J end by 0 bases, with 10 bases between. CDR3 bases: TGTGCCAGCAGCACCAGTCCCGCTAACTATGGCTACACCTTC. As protein: CASSTSPANYGYTF.

The chain recombines TRBV11-2 with TRBJ2-7; perhaps TRBD1 as D (6 bases). The ends were cut back, 3 bases at V and 7 bases at J, with 19 bases in the middle. Germline values: CDR1 SGHAT, CDR2 FQNNGV. The CDR3 extends over 15 amino acids. The CDR3 region is CASSLGAGMSEEQYF. The CDR3 bases are TGTGCCAGCAGCTTGGGGGCAGGGATGAGTGAAGAGCAGTACTTC.

V gene TRBV28 combines with J gene TRBJ1-3; the D is unclear. Trimming cost V 3 bases and J 4 bases, with 13 bases left between them. The CDR3 extends over 15 amino acids. The germline CDR1 and CDR2 sequences are MDHEN and SYDVKM. This chain's CDR3 is CASSFGRGTGNTIYF. The CDR3 nucleotides are TGTGCCAGCAGTTTCGGACGCGGTACAGGAAACACCATATATTTT.

Concerning this clone: This same CDR3 is encoded by further DNA sequences in the sample. The chain employs TRBV30 and TRBJ1-1; weak D call: TRBD1 (5 bases). Germline CDR1 GTSNPN, CDR2 SVGIG (reference sequence). The ends were cut back, 0 bases at V and 4 bases at J, with 9 bases in the middle. The CDR3 spans 13 residues. The CDR3 DNA sequence: TGTGCCTGGAGTGTAACGGGGGGCACTGAAGCTTTCTTT. Translated: CAWSVTGGTEAFF.

The gene calls are TRBV9 and TRBJ2-5; D is perhaps TRBD1 (5 bases). The ends were cut back, 2 bases at V and 5 bases at J, with 10 bases in the middle. CDR1 is SGDLS and CDR2 is YYNGEE in the germline V gene. CDR3 size: 13 residues. The CDR3 is CASSVSGMETQYF. CDR3 DNA: TGTGCCAGCAGCGTTTCAGGGATGGAGACCCAGTACTTC.

V is TRBV11-2 and J is TRBJ2-3; D is perhaps TRBD2 (5 bases). Germline loops: CDR1 SGHAT, CDR2 FQNNGV. This CDR3 has 15 residues. V lost 1 base and J lost 5, with 13 bases in between. In DNA form, the CDR3 reads TGTGCCAGCAGCTTAGGTGGTGGAGGTGGAGATACGCAGTATTTT. This translates into CASSLGGGGGDTQYF.

The DNA for the CDR3 is TGTGCCAGCATGGGACTGGAGGGTCAAGAGACCCAGTACTTC. It is translated as CASMGLEGQETQYF. This chain joins TRBV11-2 and TRBJ2-5, with D maybe TRBD2 (6 bases). The CDR3 is made up of 14 amino acids. Germline V gene data show CDR1 as SGHAT and CDR2 as FQNNGV. Trimming shortened V by 7 bases and J by 2 bases, and 14 bases separated the two germline ends.

The V call is TRBV6-5, the J call TRBJ1-1; 7 bases agree with TRBD1. V was clipped by 5 bases and J by 8 bases; unmatched bases: 2. The CDR3 loop spans 11 amino acids. Germline lookup yields CDR1 MNHEY and CDR2 SVGAGI. In nucleotides, the CDR3 is TGTGCCAGCAGTACGACAGGGGAAGCTTTCTTT. Amino acid sequence: CASSTTGEAFF.

Worth noting for this clone: The junction shows a germline mismatch at one end, possibly a read error. The CDR3 here is CASCVGLAGPTDTQYF. CDR3 nucleotide sequence: TGTGCCAGCTGCGTAGGACTAGCGGGACCCACAGATACGCAGTATTTT. The rearrangement joins TRBV9 to TRBJ2-3; 12 nucleotides align to TRBD2. CDR3 length: 16 amino acids. Germline CDR1 SGDLS, CDR2 YYNGEE.

This chain uses TRBV9 with TRBJ1-3, with 10 bases lining up with TRBD1. The CDR3 covers 16 residues. J was trimmed by 2 bases and V by 1 base; bases with no gene match: 3. Germline V gene sequence: CDR1 SGDLS, CDR2 YYNGEE. The CDR3 coding sequence is TGTGCCAGCAGCGTATTCGGACAGGGGGCTGGAAACACCATATATTTT. The encoded protein is CASSVFGQGAGNTIYF.